The TCR beta chain under discussion was sequenced for a study of blood T cell repertoires in COVID-19. For the study at large: COVID-19 samples collected from the United States, Italy and Spain covered acute and convalescent phases. Nucleic acid was either cDNA or gDNA, and it came from T cells, B-cell-depleted T cells, or PBMCs.

Methods used by the authors: Amplification with reference gene primers provided the estimates of nucleated cell counts. Using immunoSEQ multiplex PCR, the repertoire was profiled, and TCRdb retains in-frame clones only, with some absent. The V and J calls and clone size were taken over from that table, and D and trimming were inferred from the DNA. The sample consists of under 250,000 clones, more than 70% of them appearing once. Trimming removed 3 bases at V and 3 bases at J, with 8 bases between. There are 13 residues in the CDR3. This chain joins TRBV12-3 or TRBV12-4 and TRBJ1-2, with D unresolved. This TCR came from a woman aged 45-65 years with acute or convalescent COVID-19. What was sequenced was peripheral blood. The CDR3 is CASSFGVDYGYTF. The CDR3 bases are TGTGCCAGCAGTTTCGGAGTGGACTATGGCTACACCTTC.